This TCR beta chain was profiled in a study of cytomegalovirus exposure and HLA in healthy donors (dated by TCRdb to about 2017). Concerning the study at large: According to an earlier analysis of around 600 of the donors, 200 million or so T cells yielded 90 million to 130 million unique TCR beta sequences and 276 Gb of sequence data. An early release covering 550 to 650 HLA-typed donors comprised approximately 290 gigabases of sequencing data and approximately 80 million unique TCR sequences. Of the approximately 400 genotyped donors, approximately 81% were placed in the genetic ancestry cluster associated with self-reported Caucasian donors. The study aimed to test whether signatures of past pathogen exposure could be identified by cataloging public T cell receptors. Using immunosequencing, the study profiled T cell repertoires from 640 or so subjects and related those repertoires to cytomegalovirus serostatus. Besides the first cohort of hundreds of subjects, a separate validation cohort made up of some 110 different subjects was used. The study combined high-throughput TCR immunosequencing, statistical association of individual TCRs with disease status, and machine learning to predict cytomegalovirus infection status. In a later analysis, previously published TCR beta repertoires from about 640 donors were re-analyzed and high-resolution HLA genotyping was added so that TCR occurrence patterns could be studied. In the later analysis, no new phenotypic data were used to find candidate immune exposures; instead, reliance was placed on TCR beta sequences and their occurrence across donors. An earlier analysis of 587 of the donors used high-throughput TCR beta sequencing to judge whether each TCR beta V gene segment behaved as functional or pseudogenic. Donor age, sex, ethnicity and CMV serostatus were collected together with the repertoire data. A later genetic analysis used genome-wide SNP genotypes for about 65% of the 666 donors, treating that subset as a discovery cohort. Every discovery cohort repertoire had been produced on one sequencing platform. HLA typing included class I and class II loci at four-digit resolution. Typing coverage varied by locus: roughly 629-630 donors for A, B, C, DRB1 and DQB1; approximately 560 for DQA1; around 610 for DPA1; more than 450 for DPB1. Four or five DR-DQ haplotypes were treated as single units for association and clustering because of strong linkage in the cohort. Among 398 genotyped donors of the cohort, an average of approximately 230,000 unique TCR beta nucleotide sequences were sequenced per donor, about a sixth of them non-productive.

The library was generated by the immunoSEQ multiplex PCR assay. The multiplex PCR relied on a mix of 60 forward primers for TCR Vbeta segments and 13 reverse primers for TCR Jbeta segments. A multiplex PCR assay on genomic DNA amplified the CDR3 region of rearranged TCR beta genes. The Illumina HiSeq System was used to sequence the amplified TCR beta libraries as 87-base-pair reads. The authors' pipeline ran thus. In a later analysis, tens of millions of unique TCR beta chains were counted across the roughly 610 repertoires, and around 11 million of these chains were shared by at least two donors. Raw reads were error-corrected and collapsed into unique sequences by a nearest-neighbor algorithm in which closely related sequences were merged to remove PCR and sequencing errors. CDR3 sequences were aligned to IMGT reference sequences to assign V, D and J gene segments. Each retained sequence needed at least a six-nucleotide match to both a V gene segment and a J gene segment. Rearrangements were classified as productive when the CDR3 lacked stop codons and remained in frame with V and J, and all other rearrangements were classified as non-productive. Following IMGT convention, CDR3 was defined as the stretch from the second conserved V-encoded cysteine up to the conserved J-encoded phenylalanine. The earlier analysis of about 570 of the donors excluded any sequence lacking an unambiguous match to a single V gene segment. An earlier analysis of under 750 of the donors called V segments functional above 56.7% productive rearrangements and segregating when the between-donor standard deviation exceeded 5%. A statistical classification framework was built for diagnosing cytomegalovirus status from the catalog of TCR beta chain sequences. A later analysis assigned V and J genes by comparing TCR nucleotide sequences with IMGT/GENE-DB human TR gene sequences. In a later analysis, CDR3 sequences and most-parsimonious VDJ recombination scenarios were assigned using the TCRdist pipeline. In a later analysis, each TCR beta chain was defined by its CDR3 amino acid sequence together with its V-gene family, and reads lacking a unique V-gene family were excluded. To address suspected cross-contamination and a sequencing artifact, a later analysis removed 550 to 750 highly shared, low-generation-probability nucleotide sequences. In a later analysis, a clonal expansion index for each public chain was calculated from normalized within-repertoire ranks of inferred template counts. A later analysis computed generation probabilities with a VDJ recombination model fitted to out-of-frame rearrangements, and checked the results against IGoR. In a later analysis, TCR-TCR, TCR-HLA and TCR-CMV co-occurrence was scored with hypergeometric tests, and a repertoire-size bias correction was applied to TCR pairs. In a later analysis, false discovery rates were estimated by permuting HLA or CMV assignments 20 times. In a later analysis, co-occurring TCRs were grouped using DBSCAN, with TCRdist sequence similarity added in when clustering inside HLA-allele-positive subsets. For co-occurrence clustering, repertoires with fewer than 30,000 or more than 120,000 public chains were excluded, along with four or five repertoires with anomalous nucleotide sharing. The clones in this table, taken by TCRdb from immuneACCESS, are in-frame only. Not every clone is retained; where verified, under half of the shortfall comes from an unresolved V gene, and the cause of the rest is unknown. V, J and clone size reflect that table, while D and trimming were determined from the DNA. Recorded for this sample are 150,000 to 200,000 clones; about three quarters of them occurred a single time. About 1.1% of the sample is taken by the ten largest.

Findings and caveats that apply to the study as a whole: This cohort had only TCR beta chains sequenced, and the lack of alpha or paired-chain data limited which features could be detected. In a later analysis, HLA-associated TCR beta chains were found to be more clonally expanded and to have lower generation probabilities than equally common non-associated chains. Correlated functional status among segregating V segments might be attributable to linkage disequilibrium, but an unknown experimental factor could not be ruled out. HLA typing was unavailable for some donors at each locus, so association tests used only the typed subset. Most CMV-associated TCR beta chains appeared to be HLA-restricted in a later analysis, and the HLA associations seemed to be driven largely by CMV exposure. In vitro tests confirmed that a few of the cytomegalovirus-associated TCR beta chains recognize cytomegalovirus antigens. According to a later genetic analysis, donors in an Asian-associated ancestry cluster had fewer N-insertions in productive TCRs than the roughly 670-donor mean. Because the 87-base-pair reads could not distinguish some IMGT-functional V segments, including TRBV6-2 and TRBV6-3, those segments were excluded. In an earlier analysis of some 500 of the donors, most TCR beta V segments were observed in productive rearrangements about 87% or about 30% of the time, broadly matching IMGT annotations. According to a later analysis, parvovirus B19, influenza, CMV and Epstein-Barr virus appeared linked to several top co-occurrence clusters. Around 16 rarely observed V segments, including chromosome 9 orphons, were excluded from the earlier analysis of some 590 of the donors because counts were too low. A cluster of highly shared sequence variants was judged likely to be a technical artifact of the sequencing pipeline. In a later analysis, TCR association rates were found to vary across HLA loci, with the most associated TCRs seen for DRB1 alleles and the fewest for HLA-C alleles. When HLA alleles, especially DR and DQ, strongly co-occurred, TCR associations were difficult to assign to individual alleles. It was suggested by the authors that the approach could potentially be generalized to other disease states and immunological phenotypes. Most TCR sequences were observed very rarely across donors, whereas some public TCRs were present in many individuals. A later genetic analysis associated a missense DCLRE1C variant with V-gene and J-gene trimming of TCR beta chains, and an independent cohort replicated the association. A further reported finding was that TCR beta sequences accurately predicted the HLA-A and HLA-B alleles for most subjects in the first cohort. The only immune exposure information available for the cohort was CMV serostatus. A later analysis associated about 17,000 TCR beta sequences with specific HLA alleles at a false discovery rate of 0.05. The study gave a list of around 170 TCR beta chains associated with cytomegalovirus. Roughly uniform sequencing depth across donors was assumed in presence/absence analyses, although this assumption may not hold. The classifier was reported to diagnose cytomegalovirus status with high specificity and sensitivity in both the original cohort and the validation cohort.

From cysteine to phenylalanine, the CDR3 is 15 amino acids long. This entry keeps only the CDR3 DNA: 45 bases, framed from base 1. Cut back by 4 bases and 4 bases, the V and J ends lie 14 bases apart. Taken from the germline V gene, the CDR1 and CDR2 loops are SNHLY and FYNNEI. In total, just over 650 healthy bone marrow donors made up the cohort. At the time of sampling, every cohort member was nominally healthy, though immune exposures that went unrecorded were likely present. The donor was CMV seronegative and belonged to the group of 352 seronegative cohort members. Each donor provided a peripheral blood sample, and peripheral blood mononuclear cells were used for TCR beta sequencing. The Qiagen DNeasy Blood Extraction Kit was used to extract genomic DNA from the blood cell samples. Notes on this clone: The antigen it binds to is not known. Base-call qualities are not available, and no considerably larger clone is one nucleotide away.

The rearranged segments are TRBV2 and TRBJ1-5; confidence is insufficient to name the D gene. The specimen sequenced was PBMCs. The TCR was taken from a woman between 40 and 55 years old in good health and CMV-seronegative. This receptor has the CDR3 CASSVTRGENQPQHF. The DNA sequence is TGTGCCAGCAGTGTAACTCGCGGGGAGAATCAGCCCCAGCATTTT.